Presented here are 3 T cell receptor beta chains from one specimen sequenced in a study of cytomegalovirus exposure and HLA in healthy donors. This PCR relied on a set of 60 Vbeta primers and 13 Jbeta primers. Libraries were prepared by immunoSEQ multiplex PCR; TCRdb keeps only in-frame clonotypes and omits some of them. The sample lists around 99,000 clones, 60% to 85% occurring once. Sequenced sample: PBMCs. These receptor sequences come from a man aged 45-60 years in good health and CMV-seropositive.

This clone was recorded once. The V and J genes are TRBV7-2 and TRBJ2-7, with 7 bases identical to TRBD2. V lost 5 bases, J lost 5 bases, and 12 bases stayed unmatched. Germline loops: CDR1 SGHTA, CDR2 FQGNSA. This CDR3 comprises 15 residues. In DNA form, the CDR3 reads TGTGCCAGCAGCCCGAGACTAGCTTCCACCCACGAGCAGTACTTC. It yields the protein CASSPRLASTHEQYF.

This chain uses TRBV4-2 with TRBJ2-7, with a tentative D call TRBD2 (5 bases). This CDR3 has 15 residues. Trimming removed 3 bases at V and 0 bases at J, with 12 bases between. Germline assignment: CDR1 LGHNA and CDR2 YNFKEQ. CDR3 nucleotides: TGTGCCAGCAGCCAGCCTGAGGGCGGCTCCTACGAGCAGTACTTC. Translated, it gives CASSQPEGGSYEQYF.

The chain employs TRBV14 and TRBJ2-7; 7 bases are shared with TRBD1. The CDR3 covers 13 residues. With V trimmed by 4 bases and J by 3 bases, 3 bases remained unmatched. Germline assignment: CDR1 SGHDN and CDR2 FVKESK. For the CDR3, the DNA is TGTGCCAGCAGCCTCTACAGGGGCTACGAGCAGTACTTC. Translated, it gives CASSLYRGYEQYF. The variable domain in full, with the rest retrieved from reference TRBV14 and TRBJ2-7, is EAGVTQFPSHSVIEKGQTVTLRCDPISGHDNLYWYRRVMGKEIKFLLHFVKESKQDESGMPNNRFLAERTGGTYSTLKVQPAELEDSGVYFCASSLYRGYEQYFGPGTRLTVT.